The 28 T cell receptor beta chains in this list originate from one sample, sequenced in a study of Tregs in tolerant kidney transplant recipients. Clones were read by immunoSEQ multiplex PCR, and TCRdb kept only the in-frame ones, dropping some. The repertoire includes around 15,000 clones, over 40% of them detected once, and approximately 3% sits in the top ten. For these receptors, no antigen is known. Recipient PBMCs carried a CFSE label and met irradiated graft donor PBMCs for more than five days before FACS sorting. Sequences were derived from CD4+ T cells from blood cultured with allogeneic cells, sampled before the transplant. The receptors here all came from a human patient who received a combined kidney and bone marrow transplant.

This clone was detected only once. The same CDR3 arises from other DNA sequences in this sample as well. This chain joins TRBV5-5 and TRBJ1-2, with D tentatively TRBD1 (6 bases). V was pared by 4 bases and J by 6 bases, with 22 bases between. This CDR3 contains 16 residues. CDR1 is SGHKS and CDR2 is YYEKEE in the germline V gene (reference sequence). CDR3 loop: CASSPFPGAQGHGYTF. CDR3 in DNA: TGTGCCAGCAGCCCGTTCCCAGGGGCCCAAGGACATGGCTACACCTTC.

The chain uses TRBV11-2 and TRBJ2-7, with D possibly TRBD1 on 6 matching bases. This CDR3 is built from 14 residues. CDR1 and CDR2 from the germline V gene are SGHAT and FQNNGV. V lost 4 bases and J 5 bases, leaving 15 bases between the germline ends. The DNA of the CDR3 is TGTGCCAGCAGCTCTCAACCTAACAGGGACGAGCAGTACTTC. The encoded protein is CASSSQPNRDEQYF.

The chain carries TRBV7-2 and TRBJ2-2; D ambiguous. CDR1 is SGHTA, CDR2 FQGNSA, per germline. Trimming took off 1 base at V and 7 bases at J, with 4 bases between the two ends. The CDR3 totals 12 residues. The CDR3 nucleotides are TGTGCCAGCAGCTTAGTAGTCGGGGAGCTGTTTTTT. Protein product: CASSLVVGELFF.

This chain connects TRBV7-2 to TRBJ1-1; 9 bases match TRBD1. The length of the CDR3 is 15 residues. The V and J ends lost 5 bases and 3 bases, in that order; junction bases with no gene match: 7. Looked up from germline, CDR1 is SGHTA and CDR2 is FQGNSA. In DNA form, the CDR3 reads TGTGCCAGCAGCAAAAACACAGGGGGCTACACTGAAGCTTTCTTT. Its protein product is CASSKNTGGYTEAFF. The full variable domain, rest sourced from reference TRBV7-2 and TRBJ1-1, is GAGVSQSPSNKVTEKGKDVELRCDPISGHTALYWYRQSLGQGLEFLIYFQGNSAPDKSGLPSDRFSAERTGGSVSTLTIQRTQQEDSAVYLCASSKNTGGYTEAFFGQGTRLTVV.

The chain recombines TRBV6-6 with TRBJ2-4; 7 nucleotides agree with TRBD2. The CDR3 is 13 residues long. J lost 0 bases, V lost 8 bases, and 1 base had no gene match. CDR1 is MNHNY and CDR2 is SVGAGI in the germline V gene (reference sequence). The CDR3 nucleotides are TGTGCCAGCGGGGGGGGAGCCAAAAACATTCAGTACTTC. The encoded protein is CASGGGAKNIQYF.

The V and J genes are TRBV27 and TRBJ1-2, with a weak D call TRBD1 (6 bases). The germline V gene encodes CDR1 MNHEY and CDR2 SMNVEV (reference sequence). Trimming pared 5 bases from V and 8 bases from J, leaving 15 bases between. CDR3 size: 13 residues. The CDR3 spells CASSPTGNEGYTF. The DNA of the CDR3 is TGTGCCAGCAGTCCCACAGGGAATGAAGGCTACACCTTC.

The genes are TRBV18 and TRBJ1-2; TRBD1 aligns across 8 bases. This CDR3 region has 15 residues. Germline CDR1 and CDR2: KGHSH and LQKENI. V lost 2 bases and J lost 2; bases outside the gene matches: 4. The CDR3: CASSPSRQGNYGYTF. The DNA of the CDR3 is TGTGCCAGCTCACCAAGCCGACAGGGGAACTATGGCTACACCTTC.

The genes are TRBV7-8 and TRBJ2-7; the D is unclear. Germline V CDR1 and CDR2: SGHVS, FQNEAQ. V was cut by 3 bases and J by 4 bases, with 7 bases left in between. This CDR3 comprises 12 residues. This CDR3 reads CASSLTRYEQYF. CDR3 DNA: TGTGCCAGCAGCTTGACACGATACGAGCAGTACTTC.

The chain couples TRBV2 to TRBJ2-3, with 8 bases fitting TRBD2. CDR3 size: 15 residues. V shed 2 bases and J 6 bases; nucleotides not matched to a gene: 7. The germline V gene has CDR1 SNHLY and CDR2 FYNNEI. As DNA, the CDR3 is TGTGCCAGCAGTGAATACCGGGGGGGCGGGGATACGCAGTATTTT. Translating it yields CASSEYRGGGDTQYF.

The chain's CDR3 is CASSPPGQMNTEAFF. The CDR3 nucleotides read TGTGCCAGCAGCCCACCGGGACAGATGAACACTGAAGCTTTCTTT. V is TRBV7-9 and J is TRBJ1-1, with 7 bases identical to TRBD1. The V gene's germline CDR1 is SEHNR and CDR2 FQNEAQ (reference sequence). V dropped 5 bases and J dropped 0; count of bases not matched to a gene: 6. The CDR3 is 15 residues long.

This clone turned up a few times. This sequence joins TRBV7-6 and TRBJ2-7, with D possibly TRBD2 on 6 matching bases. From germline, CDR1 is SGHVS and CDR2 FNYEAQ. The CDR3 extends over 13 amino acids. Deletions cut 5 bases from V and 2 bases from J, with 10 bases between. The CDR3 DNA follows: TGTGCCAGCAGCCCGGGGGTGACCTACGAGCAGTACTTC. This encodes CASSPGVTYEQYF.

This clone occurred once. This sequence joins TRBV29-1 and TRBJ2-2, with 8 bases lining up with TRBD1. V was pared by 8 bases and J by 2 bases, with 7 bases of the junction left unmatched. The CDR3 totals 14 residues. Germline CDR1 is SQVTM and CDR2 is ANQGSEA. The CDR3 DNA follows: TGCAGCACAACAGGGGGTATTAACACCGGGGAGCTGTTTTTT. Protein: CSTTGGINTGELFF.

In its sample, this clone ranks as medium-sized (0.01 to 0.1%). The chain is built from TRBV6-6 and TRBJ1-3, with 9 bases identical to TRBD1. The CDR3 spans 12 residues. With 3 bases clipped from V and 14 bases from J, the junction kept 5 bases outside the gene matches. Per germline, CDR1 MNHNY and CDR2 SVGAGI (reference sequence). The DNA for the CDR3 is TGTGCCAGCAGTTATAGGACAGGGGCCCTATATTTT. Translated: CASSYRTGALYF.

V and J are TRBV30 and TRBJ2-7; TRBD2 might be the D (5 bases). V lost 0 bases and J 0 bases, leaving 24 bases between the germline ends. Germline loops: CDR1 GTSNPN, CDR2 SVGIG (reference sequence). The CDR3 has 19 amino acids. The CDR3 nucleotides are TGTGCCTGGAGTGTACAAATCGCTAGCCGACCCCCCCCCTCCTACGAGCAGTACTTC. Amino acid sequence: CAWSVQIASRPPPSYEQYF.

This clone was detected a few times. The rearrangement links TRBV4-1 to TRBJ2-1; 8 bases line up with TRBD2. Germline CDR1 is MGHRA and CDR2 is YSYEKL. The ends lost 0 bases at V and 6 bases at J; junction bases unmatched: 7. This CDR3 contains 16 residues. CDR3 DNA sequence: TGCGCCAGCAGCCAAGATATAACGGGGACTAGCAATGAGCAGTTCTTC. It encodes CASSQDITGTSNEQFF.

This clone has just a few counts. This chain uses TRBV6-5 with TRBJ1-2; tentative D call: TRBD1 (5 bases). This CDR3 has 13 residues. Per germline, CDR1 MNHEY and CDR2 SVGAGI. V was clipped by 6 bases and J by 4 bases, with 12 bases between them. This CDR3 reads CASRDPDTYGYTF. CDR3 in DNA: TGTGCCAGCAGAGACCCGGACACCTATGGCTACACCTTC.

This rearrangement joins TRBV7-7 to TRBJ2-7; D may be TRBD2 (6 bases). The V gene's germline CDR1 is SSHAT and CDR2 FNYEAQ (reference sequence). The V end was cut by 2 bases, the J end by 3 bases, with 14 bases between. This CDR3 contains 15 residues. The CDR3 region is CASSLRPGGYYEQYF. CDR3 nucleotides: TGTGCCAGCAGCTTAAGGCCCGGGGGATACTACGAGCAGTACTTC.

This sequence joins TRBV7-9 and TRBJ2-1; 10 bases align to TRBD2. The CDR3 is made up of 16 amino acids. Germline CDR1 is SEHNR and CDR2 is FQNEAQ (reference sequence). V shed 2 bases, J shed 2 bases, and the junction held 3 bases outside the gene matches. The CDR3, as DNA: TGTGCCAGCAGCTTATGGCTAGCGGGGGCCTACAATGAGCAGTTCTTC. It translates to CASSLWLAGAYNEQFF. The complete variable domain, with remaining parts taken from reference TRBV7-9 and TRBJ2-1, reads DTGVSQNPRHKITKRGQNVTFRCDPISEHNRLYWYRQTLGQGPEFLTYFQNEAQLEKSRLLSDRFSAERPKGSFSTLEIQRTEQGDSAMYLCASSLWLAGAYNEQFFGPGTRLTVL.

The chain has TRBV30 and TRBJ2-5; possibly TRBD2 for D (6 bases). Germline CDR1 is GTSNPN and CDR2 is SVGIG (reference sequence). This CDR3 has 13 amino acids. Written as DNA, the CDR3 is TGTGTCATCTCCCCGGGACTCCAACGGACCCAGTACTTC. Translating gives CVISPGLQRTQYF.

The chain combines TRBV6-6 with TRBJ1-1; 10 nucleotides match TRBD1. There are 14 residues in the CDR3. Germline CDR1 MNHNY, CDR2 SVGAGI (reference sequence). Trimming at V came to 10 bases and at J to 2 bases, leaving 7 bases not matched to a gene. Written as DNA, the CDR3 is TGTGCCATCAGCCAGACAGGGGGCAACACTGAAGCTTTCTTT. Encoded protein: CAISQTGGNTEAFF.

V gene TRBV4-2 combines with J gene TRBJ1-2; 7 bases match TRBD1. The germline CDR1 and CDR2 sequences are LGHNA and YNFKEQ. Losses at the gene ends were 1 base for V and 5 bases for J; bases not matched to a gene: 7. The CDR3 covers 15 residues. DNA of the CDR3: TGTGCCAGCAGCCAAGCGGGACAGCTGATATATGGCTACACCTTC. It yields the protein CASSQAGQLIYGYTF.

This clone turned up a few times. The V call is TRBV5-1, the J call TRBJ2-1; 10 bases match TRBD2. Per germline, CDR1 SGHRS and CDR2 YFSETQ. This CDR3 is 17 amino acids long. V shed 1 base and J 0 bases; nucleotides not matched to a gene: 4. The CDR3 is CASSLSLAGASYNEQFF. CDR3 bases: TGCGCCAGCAGCTTGAGCCTAGCGGGGGCCTCCTACAATGAGCAGTTCTTC.

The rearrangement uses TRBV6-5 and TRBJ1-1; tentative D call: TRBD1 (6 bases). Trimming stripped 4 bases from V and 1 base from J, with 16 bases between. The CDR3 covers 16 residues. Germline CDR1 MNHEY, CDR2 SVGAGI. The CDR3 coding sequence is TGTGCCAGCAGTTCTTCAACAGGGTTTAGGAACACTGAAGCTTTCTTT. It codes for CASSSSTGFRNTEAFF.

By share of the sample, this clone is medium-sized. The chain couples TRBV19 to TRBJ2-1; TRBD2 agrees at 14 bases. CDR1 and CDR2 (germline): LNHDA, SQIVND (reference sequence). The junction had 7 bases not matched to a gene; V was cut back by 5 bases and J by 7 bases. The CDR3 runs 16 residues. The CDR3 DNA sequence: TGTGCCAGTAGTTCCGGACTAGCGGGAGGCTCGAATGAGCAGTTCTTC. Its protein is CASSSGLAGGSNEQFF. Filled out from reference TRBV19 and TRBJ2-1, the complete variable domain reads DGGITQSPKYLFRKEGQNVTLSCEQNLNHDAMYWYRQDPGQGLRLIYYSQIVNDFQKGDIAEGYSVSREKKESFPLTVTSAQKNPTAFYLCASSSGLAGGSNEQFFGPGTRLTVL.

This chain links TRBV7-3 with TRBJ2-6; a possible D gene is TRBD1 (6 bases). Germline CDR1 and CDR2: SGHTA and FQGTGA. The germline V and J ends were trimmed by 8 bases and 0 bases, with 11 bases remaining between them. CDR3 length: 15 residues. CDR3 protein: CASGLQGSGANVLTF. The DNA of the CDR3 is TGTGCCAGCGGCCTACAGGGCTCTGGGGCCAACGTCCTGACTTTC.

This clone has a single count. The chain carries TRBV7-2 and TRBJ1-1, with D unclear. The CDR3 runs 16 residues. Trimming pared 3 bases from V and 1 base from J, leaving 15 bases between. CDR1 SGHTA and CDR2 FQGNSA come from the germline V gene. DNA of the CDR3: TGTGCCAGCAGCTTCAATCCGGGTCTTGGGAACACTGAAGCTTTCTTT. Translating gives CASSFNPGLGNTEAFF.

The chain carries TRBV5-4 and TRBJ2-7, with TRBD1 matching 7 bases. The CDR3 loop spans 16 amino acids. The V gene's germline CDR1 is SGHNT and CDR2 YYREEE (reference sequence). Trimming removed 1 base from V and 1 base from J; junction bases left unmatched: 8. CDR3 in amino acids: CASSLFRRQGSYEQYF. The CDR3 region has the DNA TGTGCCAGCAGCTTGTTTCGACGACAGGGATCCTACGAGCAGTACTTC.

CDR3 sequence reads: CASSKIAGIEQFF. The CDR3 DNA reads as TGTGCCAGCAGTAAAATAGCGGGAATTGAGCAGTTCTTC. The chain employs TRBV7-3 and TRBJ2-1, with 8 bases aligning to TRBD2. J gave up 9 bases and V 6 bases, and 7 bases lay outside the gene matches. In germline, CDR1 is SGHTA, CDR2 FQGTGA. The CDR3 is 13 residues long. The variable domain in full, completed from reference TRBV7-3 and TRBJ2-1, reads GAGVSQTPSNKVTEKGKYVELRCDPISGHTALYWYRQSLGQGPEFLIYFQGTGAADDSGLPNDRFFAVRPEGSVSTLKIQRTERGDSAVYLCASSKIAGIEQFFGPGTRLTVL.